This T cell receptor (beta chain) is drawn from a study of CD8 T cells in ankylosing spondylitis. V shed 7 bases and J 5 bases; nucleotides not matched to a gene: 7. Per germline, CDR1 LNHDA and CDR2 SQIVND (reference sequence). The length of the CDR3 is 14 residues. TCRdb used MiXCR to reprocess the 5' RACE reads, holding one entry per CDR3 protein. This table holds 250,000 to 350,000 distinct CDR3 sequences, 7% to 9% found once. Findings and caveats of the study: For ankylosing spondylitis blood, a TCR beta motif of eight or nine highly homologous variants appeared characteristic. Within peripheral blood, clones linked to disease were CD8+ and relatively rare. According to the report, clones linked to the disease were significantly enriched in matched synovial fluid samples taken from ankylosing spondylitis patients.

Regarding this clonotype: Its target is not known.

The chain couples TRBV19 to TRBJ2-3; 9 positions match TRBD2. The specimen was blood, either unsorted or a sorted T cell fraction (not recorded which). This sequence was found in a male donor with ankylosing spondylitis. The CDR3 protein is CASMRTSGLDTQYF. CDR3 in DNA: TGTGCCAGTATGAGAACTAGCGGGTTAGATACGCAGTATTTT.